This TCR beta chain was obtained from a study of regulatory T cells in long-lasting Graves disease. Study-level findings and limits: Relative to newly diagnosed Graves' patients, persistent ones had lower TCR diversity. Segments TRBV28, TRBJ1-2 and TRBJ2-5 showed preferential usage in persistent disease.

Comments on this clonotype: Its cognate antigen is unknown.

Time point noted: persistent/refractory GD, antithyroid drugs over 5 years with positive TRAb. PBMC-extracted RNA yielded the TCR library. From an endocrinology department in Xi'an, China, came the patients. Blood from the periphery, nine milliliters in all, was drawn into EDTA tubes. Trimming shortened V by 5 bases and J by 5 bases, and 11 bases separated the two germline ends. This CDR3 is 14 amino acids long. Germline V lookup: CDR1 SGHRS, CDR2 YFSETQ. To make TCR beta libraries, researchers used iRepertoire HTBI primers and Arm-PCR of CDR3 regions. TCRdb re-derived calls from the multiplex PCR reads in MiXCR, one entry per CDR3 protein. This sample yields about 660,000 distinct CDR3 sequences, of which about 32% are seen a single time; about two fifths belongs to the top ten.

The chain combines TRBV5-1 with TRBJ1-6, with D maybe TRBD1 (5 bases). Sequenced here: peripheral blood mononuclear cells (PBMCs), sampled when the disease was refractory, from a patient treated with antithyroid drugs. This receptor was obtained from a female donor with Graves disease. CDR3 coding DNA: TGCGCCAGCAGATTCGGGACTGATAATTCACCCCTCCACTTT. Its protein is CASRFGTDNSPLHF.